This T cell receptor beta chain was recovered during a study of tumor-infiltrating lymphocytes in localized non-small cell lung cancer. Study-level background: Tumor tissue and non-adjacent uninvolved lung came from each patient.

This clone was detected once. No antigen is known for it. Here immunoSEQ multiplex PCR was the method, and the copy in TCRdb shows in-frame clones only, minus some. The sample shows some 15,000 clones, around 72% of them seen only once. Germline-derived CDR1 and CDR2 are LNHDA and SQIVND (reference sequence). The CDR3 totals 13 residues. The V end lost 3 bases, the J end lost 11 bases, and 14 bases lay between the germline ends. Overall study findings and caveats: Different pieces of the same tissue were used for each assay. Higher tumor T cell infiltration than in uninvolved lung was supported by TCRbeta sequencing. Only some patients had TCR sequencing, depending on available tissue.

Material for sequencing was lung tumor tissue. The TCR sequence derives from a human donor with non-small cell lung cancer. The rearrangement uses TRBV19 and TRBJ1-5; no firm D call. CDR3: CASSMAARGTQHF. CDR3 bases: TGTGCCAGTAGTATGGCCGCCCGGGGTACCCAGCATTTT.